This TCR beta chain was documented in a study of T cell responses to AZD1222 COVID-19 vaccine. Study-wide findings and caveats: Receipt of two AZD1222 doses was followed by a rise in Spike-specific TCR breadth and depth. There were mostly white British donors and more females than males, and clonal diversity was possibly underestimated. Sampling captured repertoires only after the peak T cell response.

The repertoire was sequenced with immunoSEQ multiplex PCR; TCRdb's copy has only in-frame clones and lacks some. This table has some 170,000 clones, approximately 90% appearing once. Concerning this clone: Its antigen is as yet unknown.

V shed 3 bases, J shed 5 bases, and the junction held 10 bases outside the gene matches. This CDR3 contains 16 residues. Germline loops: CDR1 SGHTA, CDR2 FQGNSA. The sequences come from peripheral blood, collected 28 days after the second dose of the MenACWY control vaccine. This clonotype originated in an adult who received the MenACWY meningococcal vaccine as a control. J is TRBJ2-5 and V is TRBV7-2; 9 bases are a match to TRBD1. The DNA of the CDR3 is TGTGCCAGCAGCTTGAATCTTGGGGACAGGGAGGAGACCCAGTACTTC. This codes for CASSLNLGDREETQYF. Drawing the rest from reference TRBV7-2 and TRBJ2-5, the complete variable domain is GAGVSQSPSNKVTEKGKDVELRCDPISGHTALYWYRQSLGQGLEFLIYFQGNSAPDKSGLPSDRFSAERTGGSVSTLTIQRTQQEDSAVYLCASSLNLGDREETQYFGPGTRLLVL.